Listed here are 29 T cell receptor beta chains from one sample, sequenced in a study of blood T cell repertoires in COVID-19. Libraries were prepared by immunoSEQ multiplex PCR; TCRdb keeps only in-frame clonotypes and omits some of them. The repertoire consists of 40,000 to 55,000 clones, with 85% to 90% occurring once and the leading ten covering about 26%. Input material: peripheral blood. The source is a human donor in a cohort sampled during active COVID-19.

This clone came up once. The V gene is TRBV5-6, the J gene TRBJ2-5, with 11 positions matching TRBD1. Germline V gene lookup returns CDR1 SGHDT and CDR2 YYEEEE. This CDR3 contains 15 residues. V lost 4 bases to trimming and J lost 2 bases; unmatched junction nucleotides: 4. CDR3 bases: TGTGCCAGCAGCATCGGACAGGGGGCTCAAGAGACCCAGTACTTC. It specifies CASSIGQGAQETQYF.

V usage is TRBV5-1 and J usage is TRBJ2-7, with 12 bases aligning to TRBD1. The CDR3 covers 17 residues. The J segment lost 7 bases and the V segment lost 0 bases, leaving 11 bases of the junction unmatched. Germline V CDR1 and CDR2: SGHRS, YFSETQ. CDR3 loop: CASSLADLGQGAEEQYF. The CDR3 nucleotides read TGCGCCAGCAGCTTGGCAGACTTGGGACAGGGGGCAGAAGAGCAGTACTTC.

This clone was observed once. The chain joins TRBV19 to TRBJ1-1; D remains unclear. This CDR3 contains 15 residues. Germline-derived CDR1 and CDR2 are LNHDA and SQIVND (reference sequence). V gave up 8 bases and J gave up 3 bases, with 19 bases separating them. For the CDR3, the DNA is TGTGCCAGTTCGAGATTCGAGGGTTTATACACTGAAGCTTTCTTT. Amino acid sequence: CASSRFEGLYTEAFF.

The chain employs TRBV27 and TRBJ1-1; D ambiguous. Germline CDR1 is MNHEY and CDR2 is SMNVEV (reference sequence). The CDR3 runs 15 residues. V was pared by 6 bases and J by 0 bases, with 14 bases between. The CDR3 loop reads CASRRSRALNTEAFF. The CDR3 bases are TGTGCCAGCAGGAGGAGCAGAGCCTTGAACACTGAAGCTTTCTTT.

V usage is TRBV6-1 and J usage is TRBJ1-1; D remains ambiguous. Germline V gene sequence: CDR1 MNHNS, CDR2 SASEGT. V dropped 3 bases and J dropped 6 bases, with 5 bases sitting between them. This CDR3 is built from 11 residues. CDR3 nucleotide sequence: TGTGCCAGCAGTGATATGTCTGAAGCTTTCTTT. It translates to CASSDMSEAFF.

The chain recombines TRBV7-6 with TRBJ1-1; D uncertain. The V end was cut by 0 bases, the J end by 6 bases, with 17 bases between. The CDR3 has 16 amino acids. The V gene's germline CDR1 is SGHVS and CDR2 FNYEAQ. The chain's CDR3 is CASSLAPEGPQAEAFF. CDR3 in DNA: TGTGCCAGCAGCTTAGCGCCAGAGGGTCCCCAAGCTGAAGCTTTCTTT.

This clone was detected once. The V gene is TRBV6-5, the J gene TRBJ1-6; 9 positions match TRBD1. The ends lost 6 bases at V and 10 bases at J; junction bases unmatched: 7. CDR1 is MNHEY, CDR2 SVGAGI, per germline. This CDR3 has 14 residues. CDR3 region: CASSGDRGGSPLHF. The DNA for the CDR3 is TGTGCCAGCAGCGGTGACAGGGGGGGATCACCCCTCCACTTT.

In nucleotides, the CDR3 is TGTGCCAGCAGCAACCCGGGACAGGGGGCCGCTGAAGCTTTCTTT. It specifies CASSNPGQGAAEAFF. The J gene is TRBJ1-1, the V gene TRBV25-1; 12 positions match TRBD1. Germline V gene sequence: CDR1 MGHDK, CDR2 SYGVNS. V gave up 6 bases and J gave up 6 bases; unmatched junction bases: 8. The CDR3 length is 15 residues.

The V and J genes are TRBV18 and TRBJ1-6; tentatively, D is TRBD1 (5 bases). The CDR3 totals 19 residues. Germline-derived CDR1 and CDR2 are KGHSH and LQKENI. V lost 1 base and J lost 1, with 17 bases in between. The CDR3 sequence: CASSPRDQGSGSYNSPLHF. DNA of the CDR3: TGTGCCAGCTCACCACGGGATCAGGGAAGTGGTTCCTATAATTCACCCCTCCACTTT.

The J gene is TRBJ2-7, the V gene TRBV27; no reliable D call. Deletions cut 6 bases from V and 1 base from J, with 10 bases between. Germline CDR1 reads MNHEY; CDR2 reads SMNVEV (reference sequence). The CDR3 sequence is 13 residues long. In DNA form, the CDR3 reads TGTGCCAGCAGCCACGGGTCTTCCTACGAGCAGTACTTC. This codes for CASSHGSSYEQYF.

The chain joins TRBV11-2 to TRBJ2-7; 8 bases fit TRBD2. CDR3 length: 15 amino acids. With 0 bases clipped from V and 7 bases from J, the junction kept 8 bases outside the gene matches. CDR1 SGHAT and CDR2 FQNNGV come from the germline V gene. The CDR3 nucleotides read TGTGCCAGCAGCTTAGACCTAGCGGGTCCACCGGAGCAGTACGTC. Its protein is CASSLDLAGPPEQYV.

The chain combines TRBV6-1 with TRBJ2-2; D is unclear. Germline CDR1 is MNHNS and CDR2 is SASEGT. This CDR3 is built from 14 residues. V shed 0 bases and J shed 4 bases, with 6 bases lying between them. The DNA for the CDR3 is TGTGCCAGCAGTGAAGCCCGAGCCACCGGGGAGCTGTTTTTT. Amino acid sequence: CASSEARATGELFF.

The sample holds a few counts of this clone. The chain recombines TRBV7-3 with TRBJ1-6, with 8 bases lining up with TRBD1. The germline V gene has CDR1 SGHTA and CDR2 FQGTGA. CDR3 length equals 14 residues. The junction had 3 bases not matched to a gene; V was cut back by 5 bases and J by 6 bases. CDR3 sequence: CASSPGQGNSPLHF. CDR3 sequence (DNA): TGTGCCAGCAGCCCTGGACAGGGTAATTCACCCCTCCACTTT.

The chain links TRBV3-1 (or the pseudogene TRBV3-2) to TRBJ2-1; 12 nucleotides align to TRBD2. Looked up from germline, CDR1 is LGHDT and CDR2 is YNNKEL (reference sequence). V lost 1 base, J lost 6 bases, and 10 bases stayed unmatched. The length of the CDR3 is 18 residues. The CDR3 loop is CASSQVKLAGGSSNEQFF. As DNA, the CDR3 is TGTGCCAGCAGCCAAGTAAAACTAGCGGGAGGATCCAGCAATGAGCAGTTCTTC.

The J gene is TRBJ1-3, the V gene TRBV2; TRBD1 matches 10 bases. CDR1 is SNHLY and CDR2 is FYNNEI in the germline V gene. After removal of 10 bases from V and 0 bases from J, the junction contained 6 bases not matched to a gene. The CDR3 spans 15 residues. CDR3 sequence (DNA): TGTGCCAAGGGACAGGGGAGTAACTCTGGAAACACCATATATTTT. Its protein product is CAKGQGSNSGNTIYF.

CDR3 coding DNA: TGCAGCGTCCGGGGGAGGACTAATGAAAAACTGTTTTTT. This translates into CSVRGRTNEKLFF. The chain couples TRBV29-1 to TRBJ1-4, with D possibly being TRBD1 (5 bases). The CDR3 sequence is 13 residues long. CDR1 and CDR2 (germline): SQVTM, ANQGSEA. Trimming removed 6 bases at V and 2 bases at J, with 10 bases between.

This sequence joins TRBV30 and TRBJ2-1; 8 bases are a match to TRBD2. The J segment lost 9 bases and the V segment lost 0 bases, leaving 19 bases of the junction unmatched. The CDR3 runs 18 residues. The germline CDR1 and CDR2 sequences are GTSNPN and SVGIG (reference sequence). The CDR3 protein is CAWSVRPATSVGGGEQFF. In nucleotides, the CDR3 is TGTGCCTGGAGTGTACGACCCGCGACTAGCGTTGGGGGCGGTGAGCAGTTCTTC.

The J gene is TRBJ2-3, the V gene TRBV3-1 (or the pseudogene TRBV3-2); 9 bases match TRBD1. Unmatched junction bases numbered 6, after V lost 4 bases and J lost 4 bases. Looked up from germline, CDR1 is LGHDT and CDR2 is YNNKEL (reference sequence). The CDR3 has 15 residues. The DNA of the CDR3 is TGTGCCAGCAGCCCCTACAGGGGGCGCTCAGATACGCAGTATTTT. It specifies CASSPYRGRSDTQYF.

V and J are TRBV6-6 and TRBJ2-5; no definite D call. V was trimmed by 6 bases and J by 0 bases, leaving 11 bases between them. This CDR3 region has 14 residues. The germline V gene encodes CDR1 MNHNY and CDR2 SVGAGI (reference sequence). CDR3 nucleotides: TGTGCCAGCAGCCACTCAGGTTACCAAGAGACCCAGTACTTC. Protein product: CASSHSGYQETQYF.

J is TRBJ2-2 and V is TRBV7-2, with TRBD1 as a possible D gene (6 bases). Germline V gene sequence: CDR1 SGHTA, CDR2 FQGNSA. This CDR3 has 15 amino acids. V was clipped by 0 bases and J by 7 bases, with 12 bases between them. The CDR3 coding sequence is TGTGCCAGCAGCTTAGCGGTCAGGGGTGGCGGGGAGCTGTTTTTT. It is translated as CASSLAVRGGGELFF.

This clone appeared once. J is TRBJ1-3 and V is TRBV10-3; D unresolved. This CDR3 comprises 18 residues. Germline CDR1 reads ENHRY; CDR2 reads SYGVKD. V lost 3 bases to trimming and J lost 3 bases, with 21 bases between them. Here the CDR3 reads CAISDVLLGGSLGNTIYF. The CDR3 DNA is TGTGCCATCAGTGACGTTTTGTTAGGAGGTTCTCTTGGAAACACCATATATTTT.

The rearrangement links TRBV2 to TRBJ1-1; D is ambiguous. V was pared by 7 bases and J by 1 base, with 7 bases between. CDR1 is SNHLY and CDR2 is FYNNEI in the germline V gene. This CDR3 has 12 residues. CDR3 coding DNA: TGTGCCAGCACGATCAGGAACACTGAAGCTTTCTTT. This encodes CASTIRNTEAFF.

The gene calls are TRBV10-2 and TRBJ1-4; the D is unclear. V was shortened by 5 bases and J by 6 bases, with 10 bases between the two germline ends. This CDR3 region has 13 residues. The germline CDR1 and CDR2 sequences are WSHSY and SAAADI. CDR3 residues: CASSPGIDEKLFF. Written as DNA, the CDR3 is TGCGCCAGCAGTCCGGGGATCGATGAAAAACTGTTTTTT.

The rearrangement uses TRBV6-6 and TRBJ2-3, with 8 bases that match TRBD1. Germline CDR1 reads MNHNY; CDR2 reads SVGAGI (reference sequence). This CDR3 comprises 14 residues. J gave up 2 bases and V 5 bases, and 3 bases lay outside the gene matches. The CDR3 sequence: CASSGGQATDTQYF. As DNA, the CDR3 is TGTGCCAGCAGTGGGGGACAGGCCACAGATACGCAGTATTTT.

This clone was seen more than once but under ten times. The chain is built from TRBV5-1 and TRBJ1-4; D remains unclear. Trimming removed 0 bases from V and 1 base from J, with 7 bases in between. Per the germline V gene, CDR1 is SGHRS and CDR2 is YFSETQ. This CDR3 contains 15 residues. The CDR3 reads CASSLGRRTNEKLFF. The CDR3 DNA reads TGCGCCAGCAGCTTGGGGCGGCGAACTAATGAAAAACTGTTTTTT.

The chain uses TRBV11-2 and TRBJ2-1, with TRBD2 matching 14 bases. Germline lookup yields CDR1 SGHAT and CDR2 FQNNGV. Trimming at V came to 6 bases and at J to 6 bases, leaving 4 bases not matched to a gene. CDR3 length: 15 amino acids. Written as DNA, the CDR3 is TGTGCCAGCAGTTCCGGGACTAGCGGGAGCAATGAGCAGTTCTTC. Protein: CASSSGTSGSNEQFF.

This chain uses TRBV7-9 with TRBJ2-1; the match to TRBD2 covers 11 bases. The CDR3 totals 15 residues. Unmatched junction bases numbered 6, after V lost 1 base and J lost 10 bases. Germline CDR1 is SEHNR and CDR2 is FQNEAQ (reference sequence). CDR3 in DNA: TGTGCCAGCAGCTTAGTACTAGCGGGAGCCCGCGAGCAGTTCTTC. Residues: CASSLVLAGAREQFF.

The chain recombines TRBV19 with TRBJ1-2; 8 bases are a match to TRBD1. Germline V gives CDR1 LNHDA, CDR2 SQIVND (reference sequence). This CDR3 spans 15 amino acids. The V and J ends lost 5 bases and 2 bases, in that order; junction bases with no gene match: 7. The CDR3 DNA follows: TGTGCCAGTAGTTCAGGACAGGGAATCAACTATGGCTACACCTTC. Translated, it gives CASSSGQGINYGYTF.

The CDR3 DNA reads TGTGCCAGCAGCTTGGAACAGAGCTCCTACAATGAGCAGTTCTTC. This sequence encodes CASSLEQSSYNEQFF. The rearrangement joins TRBV5-8 to TRBJ2-1; D unclear. Germline values: CDR1 SGHTS, CDR2 YDEGEE. V dropped 0 bases and J dropped 0 bases, with 7 bases sitting between them. CDR3 length: 15 amino acids.